Listed below are T cell receptor beta chains from one sample, sequenced in a study of cytotoxic CD8 clonotypes in ibrutinib-treated CLL. Libraries were prepared by immunoSEQ multiplex PCR; TCRdb keeps only in-frame clonotypes and omits some of them. This sample carries about 160,000 clones, more than 80% of them seen once, and the ten largest clones take 4.6%. The input for sequencing was PBMCs, taken after 24 months of ibrutinib treatment. The source is a human donor with chronic lymphocytic leukemia. Each CDR3 is given with its conserved first and last residue. A D gene is named only where the DNA matches it firmly. Clone sizes are given selectively: once, few, many, or a class where the clone is expanded.

>TRBJ1-5|TRBD1|NA|TRBV18
TGTGCCAGCTCACCCTTACCGGACAGGCCCAATCAGCCCCAGCATTTT
CASSPLPDRPNQPQHF
>TRBJ2-3|TRBD1|NA|TRBV7-3
TGTGCCAGCAGCGGACAGGGGGCAGTCCCAGATACGCAGTATTTT
CASSGQGAVPDTQYF
>TRBJ1-5|NA|NA|TRBV5-6
TGTGCCAGCAGCTTGAGTCTCGGTTCCACCAATCAGCCCCAGCATTTT
CASSLSLGSTNQPQHF
>TRBJ1-2|NA|once|TRBV28
TGTGCCAGCAGTTTCCGGGACGGAGGGGGCTACACCTTC
CASSFRDGGGYTF
>TRBJ1-5|NA|many|TRBV6-5
TGTGCCAGCAGTTACCGGCTCAATCAGCCCCAGCATTTT
CASSYRLNQPQHF
>TRBJ2-3|TRBD2|NA|TRBV7-3
TGTGCCAGCAGCTTATATCTAGCGGGAGGGAGGGGCACGCAGTATTTT
CASSLYLAGGRGTQYF
>TRBJ2-3|NA|once|TRBV14
TGTGCCAGCAGCCAAGTCAAGCATGATACGCAGTATTTT
CASSQVKHDTQYF
>TRBJ1-1|TRBD1|NA|TRBV30
TGTGCCTTGGACAGGGGGATCACTGAAGCTTTCTTT
CALDRGITEAFF
>TRBJ2-7|NA|NA|TRBV11-2
TGTGCCAGCAGCTCCCGGTGGGGTCCCTCCTACGAGCAGTACTTC
CASSSRWGPSYEQYF
>TRBJ1-2|NA|NA|TRBV29-1
TGCAGCGTTGCAGGGCGGGGGACCACCTATGGCTACACCTTC
CSVAGRGTTYGYTF
>TRBJ2-1|NA|NA|TRBV10-3
TGTGCCATCAGTGACAGCTCCTACAATGAGCAGTTCTTC
CAISDSSYNEQFF
>TRBJ2-7|NA|NA|TRBV28
TGTGCCAGCAGTGGCGGGACCTACGAGCAGTACTTC
CASSGGTYEQYF
>TRBJ2-7|NA|once|TRBV28
TGTGCCAGCAGACCCCCGGGGACCTACGAGCAGTACTTC
CASRPPGTYEQYF
>TRBJ2-4|NA|NA|TRBV28
TGTGCCAGCAGTTTATCCAGCCTAGCCAAAAACATTCAGTACTTC
CASSLSSLAKNIQYF